A selection of T cell receptor beta chains follows, all from one sample in a study of CD8 T cells in ankylosing spondylitis. TCRdb fed the 5' RACE reads into MiXCR, producing one record per CDR3 protein. The profile shows hundreds of thousands of distinct CDR3 sequences, less than 25% of them singletons. The specimen was blood, either unsorted or a sorted T cell fraction (not recorded which). Receptor source: a female donor with ankylosing spondylitis or in good health (not recorded which). The CDR3 runs from the conserved cysteine through the conserved F or W. D genes are given only for firm matches. Clone size, where shown, is once, few, many, or a class for clones that have expanded.

v_call: TRBV10-3
d_call: -
clone_size: many
j_call: TRBJ2-1
cdr3_aa: CAISESKETEQFF
cdr3_nt: TGTGCCATCAGTGAGTCGAAGGAGACTGAGCAGTTCTTC

v_call: TRBV20-1
d_call: -
clone_size: many
j_call: TRBJ2-1
cdr3_aa: CSARDGAREDNEQFF
cdr3_nt: TGCAGTGCTAGAGATGGTGCTAGAGAGGACAATGAGCAGTTCTTC

v_call: TRBV12-3/TRBV12-4
d_call: TRBD1
clone_size: many
j_call: TRBJ1-1
cdr3_aa: CASSPSGQGDTEAFF
cdr3_nt: TGTGCCAGCAGTCCTTCCGGACAGGGAGACACTGAAGCTTTCTTT

v_call: TRBV12-3/TRBV12-4
d_call: -
clone_size: few
j_call: TRBJ2-4
cdr3_aa: CASSFGLAKNIQYF
cdr3_nt: TGTGCCAGCAGTTTTGGATTAGCCAAAAACATTCAGTACTTC

v_call: TRBV12-3/TRBV12-4
d_call: -
clone_size: -
j_call: TRBJ2-7
cdr3_aa: CASTQSWISYEQYF
cdr3_nt: TGTGCCAGCACCCAGAGTTGGATCTCCTACGAGCAGTACTTC

v_call: TRBV11-2
d_call: -
clone_size: -
j_call: TRBJ2-3
cdr3_aa: CASSLGIQRLNTQYF
cdr3_nt: TGTGCCAGCAGCTTAGGGATCCAGCGGTTAAATACGCAGTATTTT

v_call: TRBV18
d_call: TRBD2
clone_size: -
j_call: TRBJ2-7
cdr3_aa: CASSERVGTSGYEQYF
cdr3_nt: TGTGCCAGCTCAGAACGGGTGGGGACTAGCGGCTACGAGCAGTACTTC

v_call: TRBV10-3
d_call: -
clone_size: -
j_call: TRBJ2-7
cdr3_aa: CAISSPRGGTYEQYF
cdr3_nt: TGTGCCATCAGTTCACCCAGGGGGGGGACGTACGAGCAGTACTTC

v_call: TRBV5-1
d_call: TRBD2
clone_size: few
j_call: TRBJ2-5
cdr3_aa: CASSLGTSGGQETQYF
cdr3_nt: TGCGCCAGCAGCTTGGGGACTAGCGGGGGCCAAGAGACCCAGTACTTC

v_call: TRBV20-1
d_call: TRBD1
clone_size: many
j_call: TRBJ2-7
cdr3_aa: CSAPPGQGREQYF
cdr3_nt: TGCAGTGCTCCTCCGGGACAGGGACGCGAGCAGTACTTC

v_call: TRBV9
d_call: TRBD2
clone_size: few
j_call: TRBJ2-2
cdr3_aa: CASSIRRTSGHTGELFF
cdr3_nt: TGTGCCAGCAGCATCCGCCGGACTAGCGGACACACCGGGGAGCTGTTTTTT

v_call: TRBV20-1
d_call: -
clone_size: few
j_call: TRBJ2-5
cdr3_aa: CSARGQGLETQYF
cdr3_nt: TGCAGTGCTAGAGGCCAGGGGTTGGAGACCCAGTACTTC

v_call: TRBV18
d_call: -
clone_size: few
j_call: TRBJ2-1
cdr3_aa: CASSPPLRLYNEQFF
cdr3_nt: TGTGCCAGCTCACCACCGTTAAGACTCTACAATGAGCAGTTCTTC

v_call: TRBV4-2
d_call: -
clone_size: -
j_call: TRBJ2-3
cdr3_aa: CASSQVSGSTDTQYF
cdr3_nt: TGTGCCAGCAGCCAAGTTAGCGGAAGCACAGATACGCAGTATTTT

v_call: TRBV7-3
d_call: TRBD2
clone_size: -
j_call: TRBJ2-1
cdr3_aa: CASSLGVGAGGHNEQFF
cdr3_nt: TGTGCCAGCAGCTTGGGGGTCGGGGCGGGAGGCCACAATGAGCAGTTCTTC

v_call: TRBV2
d_call: -
clone_size: few
j_call: TRBJ1-1
cdr3_aa: CASTLLTGRSSPGDFF
cdr3_nt: TGTGCCAGCACCCTACTAACAGGACGCTCATCCCCTGGAGATTTCTTT

v_call: TRBV5-1
d_call: -
clone_size: few
j_call: TRBJ1-1
cdr3_aa: CASSLATHQSDEAFF
cdr3_nt: TGCGCCAGCAGCTTGGCTACGCATCAGAGCGATGAAGCTTTCTTT